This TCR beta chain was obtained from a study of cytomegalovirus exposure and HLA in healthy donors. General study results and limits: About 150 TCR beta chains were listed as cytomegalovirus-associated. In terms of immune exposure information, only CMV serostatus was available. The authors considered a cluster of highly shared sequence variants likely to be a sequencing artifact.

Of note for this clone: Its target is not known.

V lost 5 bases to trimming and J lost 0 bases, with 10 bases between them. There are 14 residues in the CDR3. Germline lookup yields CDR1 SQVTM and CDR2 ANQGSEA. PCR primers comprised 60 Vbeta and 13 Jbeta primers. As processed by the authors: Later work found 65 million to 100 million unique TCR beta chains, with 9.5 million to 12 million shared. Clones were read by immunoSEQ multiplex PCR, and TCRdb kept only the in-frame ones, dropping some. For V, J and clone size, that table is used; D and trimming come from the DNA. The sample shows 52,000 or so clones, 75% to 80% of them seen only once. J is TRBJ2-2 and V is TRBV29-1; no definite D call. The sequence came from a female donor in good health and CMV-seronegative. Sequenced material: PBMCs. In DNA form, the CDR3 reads TGCAGCGTTACACAGCCAGCGAACACCGGGGAGCTGTTTTTT. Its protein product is CSVTQPANTGELFF.